This TCR beta chain was sequenced during a study of cytomegalovirus exposure and HLA in healthy donors. Healthy people donating bone marrow made up the donors. Primers included in the PCR were 60 Vbeta and 13 Jbeta primers. Method: immunoSEQ multiplex PCR; TCRdb's copy keeps in-frame clones and lacks some. The sample has roughly 150,000 clones, roughly two thirds seen once. The CDR3 totals 12 residues. Germline values: CDR1 SNHLY, CDR2 FYNNEI. Trimming stripped 4 bases from V and 4 bases from J, with 7 bases between. The sequenced sample was PBMCs. The chain employs TRBV2 and TRBJ1-2; maybe TRBD1 (5 bases). The receptor's source is a woman between 18 and 30 years old in good health and CMV-seropositive. CDR3 coding DNA: TGTGCCAGCAGTGTTGACAGCTATGGCTACACCTTC. This encodes CASSVDSYGYTF. Together with reference TRBV2 and TRBJ1-2, the CDR3 gives the full variable domain: EPEVTQTPSHQVTQMGQEVILRCVPISNHLYFYWYRQILGQKVEFLVSFYNNEISEKSEIFDDQFSVERPDGSNFTLKIRSTKLEDSAMYFCASSVDSYGYTFGSGTRLTVV.